This passage covers 27 T cell receptor beta chains from one sample sequenced in a study of cytomegalovirus exposure and HLA in healthy donors. The PCR had 60 Vbeta and 13 Jbeta primers. Data came from immunoSEQ multiplex PCR; TCRdb stores just in-frame clones and leaves some out. The table has 150,000 to 200,000 clones, 65% to 85% seen once. Sample: PBMCs. The receptors here all came from a middle-aged woman in good health and CMV-seropositive.

V gene TRBV2 combines with J gene TRBJ2-3, with 9 bases matching TRBD2. Germline CDR1 and CDR2: SNHLY and FYNNEI. The CDR3 sequence is 15 residues long. V shed 2 bases and J 4 bases; nucleotides not matched to a gene: 4. The CDR3 loop is CASSELAGTPDTQYF. The CDR3 region has the DNA TGTGCCAGCAGTGAACTAGCGGGGACTCCAGATACGCAGTATTTT. The variable domain in full, with the rest retrieved from reference TRBV2 and TRBJ2-3, is EPEVTQTPSHQVTQMGQEVILRCVPISNHLYFYWYRQILGQKVEFLVSFYNNEISEKSEIFDDQFSVERPDGSNFTLKIRSTKLEDSAMYFCASSELAGTPDTQYFGPGTRLTVL.

Note on this clone: An end of the junction differs from the germline gene, which may be a read error. The V call is TRBV7-9, the J call TRBJ1-1; 8 nucleotides match TRBD1. CDR1 is SEHNR, CDR2 FQNEAQ, per germline (reference sequence). The CDR3 is 15 residues long. The CDR3 loop reads CSSSLAGTGNTEAFF. CDR3 coding DNA: TGTTCCAGCAGCTTAGCAGGGACAGGGAACACTGAAGCTTTCTTT.

This rearrangement joins TRBV30 to TRBJ1-6; no firm D call. Looked up from germline, CDR1 is GTSNPN and CDR2 is SVGIG (reference sequence). CDR3 length: 12 amino acids. The V gene lost 3 bases and the J gene lost 10 bases, with 10 bases spanning the gap. The CDR3, as DNA: TGTGCCTGGAGCTTTTCGGGGTCACCCCTCCACTTT. It specifies CAWSFSGSPLHF.

The chain uses TRBV6-5 and TRBJ2-2; 9 bases align to TRBD1. CDR1 and CDR2 from the germline V gene are MNHEY and SVGAGI. There are 16 residues in the CDR3. V was clipped by 4 bases and J by 0 bases; unmatched bases: 3. CDR3 loop: CASSLTGGTNTGELFF. Here the CDR3 DNA reads TGTGCCAGCAGTTTGACAGGGGGGACGAACACCGGGGAGCTGTTTTTT.

The J gene is TRBJ1-1, the V gene TRBV4-3; D remains unclear. The germline V gene encodes CDR1 LGHNA and CDR2 YSLEER. There are 13 residues in the CDR3. Trimming cost V 4 bases and J 5 bases, with 11 bases left between them. Written as DNA, the CDR3 is TGCGCCAGCAGCCCCCGCGGAGGGACTGAAGCTTTCTTT. Its protein product is CASSPRGGTEAFF.

V and J are TRBV6-1 and TRBJ2-5; 8 bases are a match to TRBD2. V lost 7 bases, J lost 3 bases, and 4 bases stayed unmatched. Germline lookup yields CDR1 MNHNS and CDR2 SASEGT. This CDR3 has 13 residues. CDR3 residues: CASNRGGEETQYF. CDR3 nucleotide sequence: TGTGCCAGCAACCGGGGGGGAGAAGAGACCCAGTACTTC.

The chain has TRBV5-1 and TRBJ2-2; 7 bases are shared with TRBD1. The V segment lost 5 bases and the J segment 4 bases; nucleotides outside the gene matches: 5. The CDR3 is 14 residues long. Germline V gene data show CDR1 as SGHRS and CDR2 as YFSETQ. The DNA of the CDR3 is TGCGCCAGCAGGCAGGGACAGCTCACCGGGGAGCTGTTTTTT. This encodes CASRQGQLTGELFF.

Concerning this clone itself: A junction end diverges from the germline sequence, so it may reflect a read error. The V call is TRBV11-2, the J call TRBJ2-7, with 8 bases aligning to TRBD1. CDR1 and CDR2 (germline): SGHAT, FQNNGV. The CDR3 length is 10 residues. The CDR3 region is CASSSGGAAF. The CDR3 DNA follows: TGTGCCAGCAGTTCAGGGGGCGCAGCCTTC.

The chain joins TRBV18 to TRBJ2-7; 8 bases match TRBD1. CDR3 length: 14 amino acids. V gave up 4 bases and J gave up 6 bases; unmatched junction bases: 8. Germline CDR1 KGHSH, CDR2 LQKENI. CDR3 protein: CASSRPDRVGEQYF. Written as DNA, the CDR3 is TGTGCCAGCTCACGTCCGGACAGGGTGGGCGAGCAGTACTTC.

This sequence joins TRBV11-2 and TRBJ2-3; 15 bases are a match to TRBD2. This CDR3 is built from 19 residues. Germline V gives CDR1 SGHAT, CDR2 FQNNGV. V shed 5 bases, J shed 5 bases, and the junction held 14 bases outside the gene matches. The CDR3 region is CASSVADIRGLAGGDTQYF. CDR3 DNA sequence: TGTGCCAGCAGCGTAGCGGACATTAGGGGACTAGCGGGGGGAGATACGCAGTATTTT.

There are a few counts of this clone. This chain uses TRBV19 with TRBJ2-3, with 13 nucleotides matching TRBD2. CDR3 length equals 18 residues. Germline loops: CDR1 LNHDA, CDR2 SQIVND (reference sequence). V shed 5 bases, J shed 4 bases, and the junction held 12 bases outside the gene matches. In DNA, the CDR3 is TGTGCCAGTAGTCCTCGCCCACTAGCGGGGGGGATTCCAGATACGCAGTATTTT. It codes for CASSPRPLAGGIPDTQYF.

The chain joins TRBV6-5 to TRBJ2-1; TRBD1 matches 10 bases. The CDR3 has 12 amino acids. Trimming cost V 6 bases and J 14 bases; bases outside gene matches: 7. In germline, CDR1 is MNHEY, CDR2 SVGAGI. The CDR3 DNA sequence: TGTGCCAGCAGCCAGATGGACAGGGGGAAGTTCTTC. It is translated as CASSQMDRGKFF.

Concerning this clone itself: This same CDR3 is encoded by further DNA sequences in the sample. This chain uses TRBV30 with TRBJ2-3; TRBD2 might be the D (7 bases). Per germline, CDR1 GTSNPN and CDR2 SVGIG (reference sequence). The CDR3 is 16 amino acids. Trimming stripped 0 bases from V and 3 bases from J, with 16 bases between. The CDR3 DNA follows: TGTGCCTGGAGTGTACTGAGCGGGACATCGACAGATACGCAGTATTTT. Encoded protein: CAWSVLSGTSTDTQYF.

The chain is built from TRBV5-1 and TRBJ1-2; 10 nucleotides line up with TRBD1. Looked up from germline, CDR1 is SGHRS and CDR2 is YFSETQ. The junction had 13 bases not matched to a gene; V was cut back by 7 bases and J by 7 bases. This CDR3 has 15 amino acids. CDR3 sequence: CASGGDRGGNRGYTF. The DNA for the CDR3 is TGCGCCAGCGGCGGGGACAGGGGAGGGAATCGTGGCTACACCTTC.

V is TRBV5-6 and J is TRBJ2-1; a possible D gene is TRBD1 (5 bases). The CDR3 is 15 amino acids. The germline V gene encodes CDR1 SGHDT and CDR2 YYEEEE. V lost 4 bases and J lost 0, with 11 bases in between. The CDR3: CASSRTRSSYNEQFF. CDR3 nucleotides: TGTGCCAGCAGCCGGACAAGGAGCTCCTACAATGAGCAGTTCTTC. The full variable domain, in which reference TRBV5-6 and TRBJ2-1 provide the parts outside the CDR3, is DAGVTQSPTHLIKTRGQQVTLRCSPKSGHDTVSWYQQALGQGPQFIFQYYEEEERQRGNFPDRFSGHQFPNYSSELNVNALLLGDSALYLCASSRTRSSYNEQFFGPGTRLTVL.

The rearrangement joins TRBV6-1 to TRBJ1-1; the match to TRBD1 covers 8 bases. J lost 4 bases, V lost 3 bases, and 10 bases had no gene match. The CDR3 spans 16 residues. Germline V CDR1 and CDR2: MNHNS, SASEGT. CDR3 region: CASSDDQQGVTTEAFF. Here the CDR3 DNA reads TGTGCCAGCAGTGACGACCAACAGGGGGTGACCACTGAAGCTTTCTTT.

The sample holds a few counts of this clone. J is TRBJ1-1 and V is TRBV6-5, with D unclear. The V end lost 6 bases, the J end lost 0 bases, and 11 bases lay between the germline ends. CDR3 length: 14 residues. Germline CDR1 and CDR2: MNHEY and SVGAGI. The CDR3 here is CASRPPLVNTEAFF. The CDR3 DNA follows: TGTGCCAGCAGACCCCCACTAGTGAACACTGAAGCTTTCTTT.

V usage is TRBV25-1 and J usage is TRBJ2-7; 7 bases fit TRBD1. V lost 6 bases and J lost 3; bases outside the gene matches: 5. Germline lookup yields CDR1 MGHDK and CDR2 SYGVNS. This CDR3 is 13 amino acids long. This chain's CDR3 is CASSPTGYYEQYF. CDR3 nucleotide sequence: TGTGCCAGCAGCCCGACAGGGTACTACGAGCAGTACTTC.

J is TRBJ2-2 and V is TRBV10-1; D is perhaps TRBD2 (5 bases). CDR1 and CDR2 (germline): WNHNN, SYGVQD (reference sequence). Trimming stripped 6 bases from V and 4 bases from J, with 12 bases between. The CDR3 sequence is 14 residues long. CDR3 nucleotides: TGCGCCAGCAGCGGGGTCGACGGCACCGGGGAGCTGTTTTTT. Translation: CASSGVDGTGELFF.

The rearrangement joins TRBV30 to TRBJ1-5; D is unclear. This CDR3 has 17 residues. V was shortened by 0 bases and J by 0 bases, with 15 bases between the two germline ends. The germline gives CDR1 GTSNPN, CDR2 SVGIG (reference sequence). The DNA of the CDR3 is TGTGCCTGGAGTGTCTCCCTGACTGGAAATAGCAATCAGCCCCAGCATTTT. Amino acids: CAWSVSLTGNSNQPQHF.

The rearrangement joins TRBV7-8 to TRBJ1-2, with D possibly being TRBD1 (6 bases). Germline lookup yields CDR1 SGHVS and CDR2 FQNEAQ. V was clipped by 7 bases and J by 4 bases, with 19 bases between them. The CDR3 covers 15 residues. The chain's CDR3 is CASTFNRDLRYGYTF. DNA of the CDR3: TGTGCCAGCACCTTTAACAGGGATCTCCGCTATGGCTACACCTTC.

V and J are TRBV10-3 and TRBJ2-5; a possible D gene is TRBD1 (6 bases). With 10 bases removed from V and 4 bases from J, the gap between germline ends came to 19 bases. The CDR3 runs to 14 residues. In germline, CDR1 is ENHRY, CDR2 SYGVKD. CDR3 sequence reads: CATNQGSVRETQYF. CDR3 nucleotide sequence: TGTGCCACCAATCAGGGGTCGGTCCGAGAGACCCAGTACTTC.

The chain links TRBV27 to TRBJ2-7, with D possibly being TRBD1 (6 bases). Per germline, CDR1 MNHEY and CDR2 SMNVEV (reference sequence). The CDR3 length is 15 residues. The germline V and J ends were trimmed by 1 base and 0 bases, with 10 bases remaining between them. The CDR3 is CASSLYRVASYEQYF. The CDR3, as DNA: TGTGCCAGCAGTTTATACAGGGTAGCCTCCTACGAGCAGTACTTC.

This sequence joins TRBV4-3 and TRBJ2-5, with TRBD1 as a possible D gene (7 bases). Germline V CDR1 and CDR2: LGHNA, YSLEER. This CDR3 region has 17 residues. V was pared by 0 bases and J by 4 bases, with 18 bases between. CDR3 sequence reads: CASSQDGGGRRGETQYF. The CDR3 coding sequence is TGCGCCAGCAGCCAAGATGGAGGGGGCAGGCGAGGAGAGACCCAGTACTTC.

J is TRBJ2-7 and V is TRBV4-3; the match to TRBD1 covers 11 bases. Germline CDR1 is LGHNA and CDR2 is YSLEER. J lost 4 bases, V lost 0 bases, and 14 bases had no gene match. This CDR3 region has 19 residues. The CDR3 DNA follows: TGCGCCAGCAGCCAAGAGTCTAGATGGACAGGGGGCAGAGGGTACGAGCAGTACTTC. This encodes CASSQESRWTGGRGYEQYF.

Concerning this clone itself: Other DNA sequences within the sample encode an identical CDR3. This chain connects TRBV5-1 to TRBJ1-5, with D perhaps matching TRBD1 (5 bases). Germline CDR1 reads SGHRS; CDR2 reads YFSETQ. This CDR3 spans 14 amino acids. Trimming removed 0 bases at V and 2 bases at J, with 6 bases between. DNA of the CDR3: TGCGCCAGCAGCTTGGAAGGGGGCAATCAGCCCCAGCATTTT. Amino acid sequence: CASSLEGGNQPQHF.

The chain links TRBV5-1 to TRBJ2-1; 8 positions agree with TRBD2. Trimming cost V 2 bases and J 0 bases; bases outside gene matches: 1. Germline V gene sequence: CDR1 SGHRS, CDR2 YFSETQ. The CDR3 is 15 amino acids. CDR3: CASSLAGDSYNEQFF. DNA for the CDR3: TGCGCCAGCAGCTTAGCGGGGGACTCCTACAATGAGCAGTTCTTC. Full variable domain (missing parts from reference TRBV5-1 and TRBJ2-1): KAGVTQTPRYLIKTRGQQVTLSCSPISGHRSVSWYQQTPGQGLQFLFEYFSETQRNKGNFPGRFSGRQFSNSRSEMNVSTLELGDSALYLCASSLAGDSYNEQFFGPGTRLTVL.